The present entry profiles one T cell receptor (beta chain) with its context. This entry comes from a study of blood T cell repertoires in COVID-19. As handled by the study authors: Reference gene primer amplification yielded estimated nucleated cell counts. The protocol was immunoSEQ multiplex PCR, while the TCRdb copy is restricted to in-frame clones and leaves out a portion. The DNA gave D and trimming, while V, J and clone size come from that table. Among fewer than 90,000 clones listed, 76% were seen once. The Seattle patients joined while their infection was active and were tracked longitudinally afterward. CDR3 size: 15 residues. Germline CDR1 LGHDT, CDR2 YNNKEL (reference sequence). V was clipped by 5 bases and J by 7 bases; unmatched bases: 7.

The V call is TRBV3-1 (or the pseudogene TRBV3-2), the J call TRBJ2-2; 10 bases fit TRBD1. The sequence was obtained from a man aged 55-75 years with COVID-19, enrolled during active disease. Input material: peripheral blood. This CDR3 is CASSSRQGAGGELFF. The CDR3 DNA reads TGTGCCAGCAGCTCCCGACAGGGGGCTGGCGGGGAGCTGTTTTTT.